This T cell receptor beta chain was retrieved from a study of identical twins. Study-wide points: Twin sharing of out-of-frame TCR alpha was underestimated by models in monozygotic pairs. A partial confounding effect on zero-insertion analyses could come from invariant MAIT and iNKT cells.

The CDR3 is 13 amino acids. V was shortened by 11 bases and J by 6 bases, with 18 bases between the two germline ends. The V gene's germline CDR1 is ENHRY and CDR2 SYGVKD. On this clonotype: Its cognate antigen is unknown.

Using its own MiXCR run on the 5' RACE reads, TCRdb lists one record per CDR3 protein. The sample yields 260,000 or so distinct CDR3 sequences, about 7.5% seen once. These data were also filed under a second study, of yellow fever vaccine responses in identical twins. Per that paper: Vaccine-induced T cell responses in twins were reportedly observed to appear partly convergent, partly personalized.

The receptor was isolated from a woman between 18 and 29 years old in good health. Source material: CD8+ T cells sorted from blood. The V and J genes are TRBV10-3 and TRBJ2-3, with a tentative D call TRBD2 (6 bases). For the CDR3, the DNA is TGTGCCGTACGGGGGATTCTACTGGATACGCAGTATTTT. This encodes CAVRGILLDTQYF.